These T cell receptor beta chains were read from a single sample in a study of cytomegalovirus exposure and HLA in healthy donors. The method was immunoSEQ multiplex PCR; TCRdb's version includes in-frame clones alone and lacks a portion of them. The sample records 70,000 to 95,000 clones, around three quarters being singletons. The specimen sequenced was PBMCs. The receptors stem from a man aged 30-40 years in good health and CMV-seropositive. Each CDR3 is given with its conserved first and last residue. The order of the fields is V gene, D gene, CDR3 length, clone size, J gene, CDR3 protein, CDR3 DNA. A D gene is named only where the DNA matches it firmly. The size field is filled for only some rows; it gives once, few, many or a size class.

v_gene: TRBV5-1; d_gene: -; len: 16; abundance: -; j_gene: TRBJ2-7; CDR3aa: CASTEGGARLSYEQYF; CDR3nt: TGCGCCAGCACCGAAGGGGGGGCTCGCCTGTCCTACGAGCAGTACTTC
v_gene: TRBV6-5; d_gene: TRBD1; len: 12; abundance: -; j_gene: TRBJ1-3; CDR3aa: CASRDTGATIYF; CDR3nt: TGTGCCAGCAGGGATACAGGGGCCACCATATATTTT
v_gene: TRBV7-9; d_gene: -; len: 12; abundance: -; j_gene: TRBJ1-4; CDR3aa: CSSSQRGEKLFF; CDR3nt: TGTTCCAGCAGCCAGCGGGGGGAAAAACTGTTTTTT
v_gene: TRBV6-5; d_gene: -; len: 13; abundance: -; j_gene: TRBJ2-1; CDR3aa: CASSWDFYNEQFF; CDR3nt: TGTGCCAGCAGTTGGGACTTCTACAATGAGCAGTTCTTC
v_gene: TRBV11-1; d_gene: TRBD1; len: 14; abundance: -; j_gene: TRBJ1-1; CDR3aa: CASSLRGLNTEAFF; CDR3nt: TGTGCCAGCAGTCTAAGGGGGCTAAACACTGAAGCTTTCTTT
v_gene: TRBV7-9; d_gene: TRBD1; len: 15; abundance: medium-sized; j_gene: TRBJ1-4; CDR3aa: CASSLPGTDNEKLFF; CDR3nt: TGTGCCAGCAGCTTACCCGGGACAGATAATGAAAAACTGTTTTTT
v_gene: TRBV5-1; d_gene: -; len: 16; abundance: -; j_gene: TRBJ1-6; CDR3aa: CASSLAGLNYNSPLHF; CDR3nt: TGCGCCAGCAGCTTGGCAGGGCTTAACTATAATTCACCCCTCCACTTT
v_gene: TRBV28; d_gene: -; len: 16; abundance: -; j_gene: TRBJ2-7; CDR3aa: CASSSPLLTEFYEQYF; CDR3nt: TGTGCCAGCAGTTCACCGTTATTAACAGAGTTCTACGAGCAGTACTTC
v_gene: TRBV9; d_gene: -; len: 13; abundance: -; j_gene: TRBJ2-5; CDR3aa: CASSGGLRDTQYF; CDR3nt: TGTGCCAGCAGCGGTGGCCTGAGGGATACCCAGTACTTC
v_gene: TRBV2; d_gene: -; len: 14; abundance: few; j_gene: TRBJ1-2; CDR3aa: CASSEAGGDDGYTF; CDR3nt: TGTGCCAGCAGTGAAGCGGGAGGGGACGATGGCTACACCTTC
v_gene: TRBV7-2; d_gene: -; len: 16; abundance: -; j_gene: TRBJ2-1; CDR3aa: CASSGPDILIHNEQFF; CDR3nt: TGTGCCAGCAGTGGTCCCGACATCCTTATCCACAATGAGCAGTTCTTC
v_gene: TRBV5-1; d_gene: TRBD1; len: 16; abundance: -; j_gene: TRBJ2-7; CDR3aa: CASSLGRDRDSYEQYF; CDR3nt: TGCGCCAGCAGCTTGGGAAGGGACAGGGATTCCTACGAGCAGTACTTC
v_gene: TRBV27; d_gene: TRBD2; len: 16; abundance: -; j_gene: TRBJ2-7; CDR3aa: CASSSGRVSGSYEQYF; CDR3nt: TGTGCCAGCAGTTCCGGTAGGGTGAGCGGGAGCTACGAGCAGTACTTC
v_gene: TRBV5-1; d_gene: -; len: 17; abundance: -; j_gene: TRBJ1-1; CDR3aa: CASSLARGGRMNTEAFF; CDR3nt: TGCGCCAGCAGCTTGGCGAGGGGAGGGAGGATGAACACTGAAGCTTTCTTT
v_gene: TRBV5-1; d_gene: TRBD1; len: 15; abundance: -; j_gene: TRBJ1-2; CDR3aa: CASSLRTGEVYGYTF; CDR3nt: TGCGCCAGCAGCTTGAGGACAGGGGAGGTCTATGGCTACACCTTC
v_gene: TRBV6-5; d_gene: TRBD1; len: 14; abundance: -; j_gene: TRBJ2-1; CDR3aa: CASSRQGGHNEQFF; CDR3nt: TGTGCCAGCAGTCGACAGGGGGGCCACAATGAGCAGTTCTTC
v_gene: TRBV19; d_gene: TRBD1; len: 13; abundance: once; j_gene: TRBJ2-1; CDR3aa: CASSLQGANEQFF; CDR3nt: TGTGCCAGTAGTTTACAGGGGGCTAATGAGCAGTTCTTC
v_gene: TRBV30; d_gene: -; len: 12; abundance: -; j_gene: TRBJ2-2; CDR3aa: CAWSTGTGELFF; CDR3nt: TGTGCCTGGAGTACCGGGACCGGGGAGCTGTTTTTT
v_gene: TRBV2; d_gene: -; len: 14; abundance: -; j_gene: TRBJ2-6; CDR3aa: CASKLGSGANVLTF; CDR3nt: TGTGCCAGCAAACTTGGCTCTGGGGCCAACGTCCTGACTTTC
v_gene: TRBV5-8; d_gene: -; len: 13; abundance: -; j_gene: TRBJ2-2; CDR3aa: CASSLRVTGELFF; CDR3nt: TGTGCCAGCAGCTTGAGAGTCACCGGGGAGCTGTTTTTT
v_gene: TRBV19; d_gene: TRBD1; len: 14; abundance: -; j_gene: TRBJ2-7; CDR3aa: CASSIQGQALEQYF; CDR3nt: TGTGCCAGTAGTATTCAAGGACAGGCTCTCGAGCAGTACTTC
v_gene: TRBV19; d_gene: TRBD1; len: 14; abundance: -; j_gene: TRBJ2-7; CDR3aa: CASSRAQGTYEQYF; CDR3nt: TGTGCCAGTAGTAGAGCACAGGGGACCTACGAGCAGTACTTC
v_gene: TRBV9; d_gene: -; len: 16; abundance: once; j_gene: TRBJ2-2; CDR3aa: CASSVSTDSYSGELFF; CDR3nt: TGTGCCAGCAGCGTAAGTACAGACAGCTACTCCGGGGAGCTGTTTTTT
v_gene: TRBV9; d_gene: -; len: 15; abundance: -; j_gene: TRBJ2-1; CDR3aa: CASSVALGSYNEQFF; CDR3nt: TGTGCCAGCAGCGTAGCACTAGGCTCCTACAATGAGCAGTTCTTC
v_gene: TRBV6-6; d_gene: TRBD2; len: 16; abundance: -; j_gene: TRBJ2-1; CDR3aa: CASSTIGGGRGDEQFF; CDR3nt: TGTGCCAGCAGTACGATTGGGGGCGGGAGGGGTGATGAGCAGTTCTTC
v_gene: TRBV2; d_gene: -; len: 13; abundance: -; j_gene: TRBJ1-1; CDR3aa: CTGGAVLNTEAFF; CDR3nt: TGTACTGGGGGGGCGGTCTTGAACACTGAAGCTTTCTTT
v_gene: TRBV7-3; d_gene: TRBD1; len: 13; abundance: -; j_gene: TRBJ1-2; CDR3aa: CASSSGQANGYTF; CDR3nt: TGTGCCAGCAGTTCCGGACAGGCCAATGGCTACACCTTC
v_gene: TRBV19; d_gene: -; len: 13; abundance: -; j_gene: TRBJ2-3; CDR3aa: CASSISSGDTQYF; CDR3nt: TGTGCCAGTAGTATTTCGTCAGGAGATACGCAGTATTTT
v_gene: TRBV7-9; d_gene: -; len: 13; abundance: few; j_gene: TRBJ1-1; CDR3aa: CASSPSRDTEAFF; CDR3nt: TGTGCCAGCAGCCCGTCCAGGGATACTGAAGCTTTCTTT
v_gene: TRBV7-9; d_gene: -; len: 16; abundance: -; j_gene: TRBJ2-1; CDR3aa: CSSSGPSSSSYNEQFF; CDR3nt: TGTTCCAGCAGCGGCCCTAGCTCGAGCTCCTACAATGAGCAGTTCTTC
v_gene: TRBV7-9; d_gene: TRBD1; len: 16; abundance: -; j_gene: TRBJ1-2; CDR3aa: CSSSQSRQGFNYGYTF; CDR3nt: TGTTCCAGCAGCCAGAGCCGACAGGGTTTTAACTATGGCTACACCTTC
v_gene: TRBV5-4; d_gene: TRBD1; len: 15; abundance: -; j_gene: TRBJ1-1; CDR3aa: CASTEQTGTNTEAFF; CDR3nt: TGTGCCAGCACAGAGCAGACAGGGACGAACACTGAAGCTTTCTTT
v_gene: TRBV4-1; d_gene: TRBD1; len: 15; abundance: -; j_gene: TRBJ1-2; CDR3aa: CASSHGTGANYGYTF; CDR3nt: TGCGCCAGCAGCCACGGGACAGGGGCTAACTATGGCTACACCTTC
v_gene: TRBV28; d_gene: -; len: 11; abundance: few; j_gene: TRBJ1-2; CDR3aa: CASSGGYGYTF; CDR3nt: TGTGCCAGCTCCGGCGGATATGGCTACACCTTC
v_gene: TRBV29-1; d_gene: TRBD2; len: 14; abundance: -; j_gene: TRBJ2-1; CDR3aa: CSAPTSGSYNEQFF; CDR3nt: TGCAGCGCCCCGACTAGCGGGTCCTACAATGAGCAGTTCTTC